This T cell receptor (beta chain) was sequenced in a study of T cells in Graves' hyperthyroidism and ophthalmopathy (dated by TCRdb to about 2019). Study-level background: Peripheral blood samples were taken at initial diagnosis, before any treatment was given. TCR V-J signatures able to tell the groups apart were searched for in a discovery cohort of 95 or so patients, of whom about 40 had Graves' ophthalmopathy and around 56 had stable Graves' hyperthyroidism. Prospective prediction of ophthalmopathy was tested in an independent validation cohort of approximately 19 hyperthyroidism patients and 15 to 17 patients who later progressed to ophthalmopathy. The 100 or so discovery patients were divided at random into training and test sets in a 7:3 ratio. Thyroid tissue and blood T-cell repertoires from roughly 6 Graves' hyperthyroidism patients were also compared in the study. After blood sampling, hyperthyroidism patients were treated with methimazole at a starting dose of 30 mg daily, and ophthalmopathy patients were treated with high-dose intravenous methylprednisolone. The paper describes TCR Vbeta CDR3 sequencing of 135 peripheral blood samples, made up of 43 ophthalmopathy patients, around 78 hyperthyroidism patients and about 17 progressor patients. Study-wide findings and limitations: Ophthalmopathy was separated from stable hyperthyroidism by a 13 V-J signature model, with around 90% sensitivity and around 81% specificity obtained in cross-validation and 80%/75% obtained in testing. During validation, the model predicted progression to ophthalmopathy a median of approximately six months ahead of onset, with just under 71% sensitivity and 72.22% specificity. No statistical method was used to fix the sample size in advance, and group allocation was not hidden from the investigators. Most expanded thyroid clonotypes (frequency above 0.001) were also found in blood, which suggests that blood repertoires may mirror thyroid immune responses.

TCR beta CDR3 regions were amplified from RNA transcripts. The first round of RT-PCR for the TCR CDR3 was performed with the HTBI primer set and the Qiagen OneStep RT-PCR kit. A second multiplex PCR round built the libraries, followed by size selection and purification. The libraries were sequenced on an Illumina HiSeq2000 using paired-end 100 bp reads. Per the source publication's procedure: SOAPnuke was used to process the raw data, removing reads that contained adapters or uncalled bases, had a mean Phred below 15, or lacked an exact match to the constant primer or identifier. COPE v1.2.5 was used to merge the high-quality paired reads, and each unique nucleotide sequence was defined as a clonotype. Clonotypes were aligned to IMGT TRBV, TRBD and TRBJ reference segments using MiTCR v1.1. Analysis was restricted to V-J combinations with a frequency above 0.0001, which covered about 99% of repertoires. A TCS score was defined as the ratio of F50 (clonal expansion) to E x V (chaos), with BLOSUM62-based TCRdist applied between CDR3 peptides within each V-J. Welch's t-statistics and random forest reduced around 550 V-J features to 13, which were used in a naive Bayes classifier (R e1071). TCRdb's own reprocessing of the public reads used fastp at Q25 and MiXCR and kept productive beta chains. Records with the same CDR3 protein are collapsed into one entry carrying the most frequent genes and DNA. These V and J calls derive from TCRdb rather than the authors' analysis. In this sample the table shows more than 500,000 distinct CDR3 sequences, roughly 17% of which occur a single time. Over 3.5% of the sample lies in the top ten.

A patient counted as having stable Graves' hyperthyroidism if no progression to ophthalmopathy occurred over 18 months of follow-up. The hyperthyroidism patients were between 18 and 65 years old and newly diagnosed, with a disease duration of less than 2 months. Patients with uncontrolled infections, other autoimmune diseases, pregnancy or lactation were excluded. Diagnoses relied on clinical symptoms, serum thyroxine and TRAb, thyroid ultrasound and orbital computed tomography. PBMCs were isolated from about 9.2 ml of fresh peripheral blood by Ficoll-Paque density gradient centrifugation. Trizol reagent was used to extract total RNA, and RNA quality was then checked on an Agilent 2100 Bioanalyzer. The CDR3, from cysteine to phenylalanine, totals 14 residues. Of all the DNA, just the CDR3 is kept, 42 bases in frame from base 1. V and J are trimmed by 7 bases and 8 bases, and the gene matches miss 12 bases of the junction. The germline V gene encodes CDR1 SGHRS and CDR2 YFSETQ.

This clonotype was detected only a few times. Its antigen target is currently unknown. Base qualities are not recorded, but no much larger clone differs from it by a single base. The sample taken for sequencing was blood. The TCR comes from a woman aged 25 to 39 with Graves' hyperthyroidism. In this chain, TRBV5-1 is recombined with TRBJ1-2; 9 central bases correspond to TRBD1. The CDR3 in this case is CASCHPGQGEGYTF. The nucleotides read TGCGCCAGCTGCCATCCGGGACAGGGTGAAGGCTACACCTTC.